The 25 T cell receptor beta chains reported below all come from one sample, sequenced in a study of blood T cell repertoires in COVID-19. Assay used: immunoSEQ multiplex PCR; TCRdb lists only in-frame clones, some missing. Of about 320,000 clones listed, about 92% were seen once; the top ten hold 2% to 3%. The specimen was PBMCs or T cells enriched from blood (not recorded which). These receptors all stem from a man aged 60 to 75 who had recovered from COVID-19.

This chain joins TRBV5-5 and TRBJ1-4, with D possibly TRBD1 on 6 matching bases. The germline V and J ends were trimmed by 3 bases and 3 bases, with 9 bases remaining between them. CDR3 length equals 14 residues. In germline, CDR1 is SGHKS, CDR2 YYEKEE (reference sequence). The CDR3 loop reads CASSWGRANEKLFF. The CDR3 DNA sequence: TGTGCCAGCAGCTGGGGGCGGGCTAATGAAAAACTGTTTTTT.

The V gene is TRBV4-3, the J gene TRBJ2-2; D not certain. This CDR3 comprises 15 residues. The germline V gene has CDR1 LGHNA and CDR2 YSLEER. The V end was cut by 2 bases, the J end by 2 bases, with 9 bases between. The CDR3 spells CASSQPGRNTGELFF. CDR3 sequence (DNA): TGCGCCAGCAGCCAACCGGGTCGAAACACCGGGGAGCTGTTTTTT.

J is TRBJ2-1 and V is TRBV11-2, with 9 bases matching TRBD2. After removal of 6 bases from V and 6 bases from J, the junction contained 12 bases not matched to a gene. The CDR3 is 16 residues long. CDR1 and CDR2 (germline): SGHAT, FQNNGV. CDR3 coding DNA: TGTGCCAGCAGAGTGTCTCCTCCGGGACTAGCCAATGAGCAGTTCTTC. As protein: CASRVSPPGLANEQFF.

The rearrangement joins TRBV11-3 to TRBJ1-2; tentatively, D is TRBD1 (6 bases). Germline CDR1 is SGHNT and CDR2 is YENEEA. The CDR3 totals 15 residues. Between the trimmed V and J ends, which lost 5 bases and 4 bases, there was a span of 17 bases. The CDR3 DNA reads as TGTGCCAGCAGCCCAGTACAGGGCAGTGGCTATGGCTACACCTTC. The encoded protein is CASSPVQGSGYGYTF.

The chain uses TRBV6-5 and TRBJ2-7, with a possible D match to TRBD2 (6 bases). The germline V and J ends were trimmed by 6 bases and 3 bases, with 18 bases remaining between them. The CDR3 extends over 15 amino acids. CDR1 is MNHEY, CDR2 SVGAGI, per germline. CDR3 DNA sequence: TGTGCCAGCAGACCCTCTTCGGGAGCCAACTACGAGCAGTACTTC. This translates into CASRPSSGANYEQYF.

The chain is built from TRBV18 and TRBJ2-3, with a possible D match to TRBD2 (5 bases). This CDR3 comprises 13 residues. Germline CDR1 KGHSH, CDR2 LQKENI. The V end was cut by 8 bases, the J end by 1 base, with 10 bases between. CDR3 sequence: CASRGPGTDTQYF. The CDR3 region has the DNA TGTGCCAGCAGAGGGCCGGGCACAGATACGCAGTATTTT.

The chain links TRBV4-1 to TRBJ1-5; D perhaps matches TRBD1 (6 bases). The CDR3 totals 16 residues. Trimming cost V 0 bases and J 11 bases, with 20 bases left between them. Germline CDR1 MGHRA, CDR2 YSYEKL. In DNA, the CDR3 is TGCGCCAGCAGCCAAGAAAACAGGGTAGTAAGTCTGGCCCAGCATTTT. Residues: CASSQENRVVSLAQHF.

The chain carries TRBV4-2 and TRBJ2-1, with D unresolved. The V end lost 4 bases, the J end lost 7 bases, and 11 bases lay between the germline ends. This CDR3 has 13 residues. The germline gives CDR1 LGHNA, CDR2 YNFKEQ. The CDR3 sequence is CASSPETGNEQFF. The CDR3 DNA follows: TGTGCCAGCAGCCCGGAGACCGGAAATGAGCAGTTCTTC.

This chain uses TRBV11-2 with TRBJ1-2; D remains unclear. Trimming took off 9 bases at V and 8 bases at J, with 16 bases between the two ends. CDR3 size: 12 residues. CDR1 and CDR2 (germline): SGHAT, FQNNGV. The CDR3 sequence: CASNIGGRGYTF. The CDR3 nucleotides are TGTGCCAGTAATATTGGAGGTCGAGGCTACACCTTC.

The V and J genes are TRBV6-5 and TRBJ2-1; possible D gene TRBD2, 7 bases. Germline assignment: CDR1 MNHEY and CDR2 SVGAGI. This CDR3 contains 13 residues. The ends were cut back, 5 bases at V and 8 bases at J, with 13 bases in the middle. The CDR3 region has the DNA TGTGCCAGCAGTAAACGGGGGGCCTATGAGCAGTTCTTC. Its protein product is CASSKRGAYEQFF.

This sequence joins TRBV11-2 and TRBJ1-6; D not certain. V lost 4 bases and J 5 bases, leaving 21 bases between the germline ends. CDR3 length: 18 amino acids. Germline-derived CDR1 and CDR2 are SGHAT and FQNNGV. CDR3 sequence (DNA): TGTGCCAGCAGCTCCAATCGCCGTGGGCGGGGTGATAATTCACCCCTCCACTTT. Its protein is CASSSNRRGRGDNSPLHF.

As DNA, the CDR3 is TGTGCCAGCAGAAACAGGGGGCGCAGCACAGATACGCAGTATTTT. This translates into CASRNRGRSTDTQYF. The chain recombines TRBV3-1 (or the pseudogene TRBV3-2) with TRBJ2-3; 9 nucleotides line up with TRBD1. This CDR3 has 15 residues. Trimming at V came to 6 bases and at J to 0 bases, leaving 4 bases not matched to a gene. Germline V lookup: CDR1 LGHDT, CDR2 YNNKEL (reference sequence).

This rearrangement joins TRBV25-1 to TRBJ1-3; D unresolved. V lost 7 bases and J lost 0, with 19 bases in between. Germline lookup yields CDR1 MGHDK and CDR2 SYGVNS. The length of the CDR3 is 17 residues. The CDR3 coding sequence is TGTGCCAGCACCGAAGGAGGTTTCCTCCGCTCTGGAAACACCATATATTTT. Translating it yields CASTEGGFLRSGNTIYF.

The chain combines TRBV12-5 with TRBJ1-1; D possibly corresponds to TRBD1 (5 bases). The V gene's germline CDR1 is LGHNT and CDR2 FRNRAP. V was cut by 7 bases and J by 4 bases, with 16 bases left in between. The CDR3 is 14 residues long. CDR3 nucleotide sequence: TGTGCTAGTGCCTGGGCCGGGGGGAGCACTGAAGCTTTCTTT. This sequence encodes CASAWAGGSTEAFF.

J is TRBJ1-2 and V is TRBV30, with TRBD1 identical over 9 bases. Germline lookup yields CDR1 GTSNPN and CDR2 SVGIG (reference sequence). The ends lost 2 bases at V and 4 bases at J; junction bases unmatched: 5. The CDR3 contains 14 residues. The CDR3: CAWSPGQGPYGYTF. CDR3 coding DNA: TGTGCCTGGAGTCCGGGACAGGGCCCCTATGGCTACACCTTC.

The rearrangement uses TRBV6-5 and TRBJ1-1; 9 bases agree with TRBD1. The CDR3 loop spans 13 amino acids. After removal of 4 bases from V and 10 bases from J, the junction contained 7 bases not matched to a gene. The germline V gene encodes CDR1 MNHEY and CDR2 SVGAGI. CDR3 DNA: TGTGCCAGCAGTTCTAACAGGGGGCAGGGAGCTTTCTTT. This gives the protein CASSSNRGQGAFF.

V usage is TRBV3-1 (or the pseudogene TRBV3-2) and J usage is TRBJ2-7; a possible D gene is TRBD1 (6 bases). Germline CDR1 and CDR2: LGHDT and YNNKEL (reference sequence). V was pared by 4 bases and J by 7 bases, with 11 bases between. CDR3 length: 12 amino acids. CDR3 sequence: CASSPGVGEQYF. As DNA, the CDR3 is TGTGCCAGCAGCCCAGGGGTTGGGGAGCAGTACTTC.

V usage is TRBV2 and J usage is TRBJ1-5; no definite D call. The CDR3 is made up of 13 amino acids. With 3 bases removed from V and 5 bases from J, the gap between germline ends came to 8 bases. CDR1 SNHLY and CDR2 FYNNEI come from the germline V gene. CDR3 nucleotides: TGTGCCAGCAGTGATCCCTTATATCAGCCCCAGCATTTT. Residues: CASSDPLYQPQHF.

The chain recombines TRBV9 with TRBJ1-6; D not resolved. The V end was cut by 0 bases, the J end by 7 bases, with 11 bases between. Germline CDR1 SGDLS, CDR2 YYNGEE. The CDR3 totals 15 residues. The CDR3 here is CASSVGRTWNSPLHF. The DNA of the CDR3 is TGTGCCAGCAGCGTAGGGAGGACGTGGAATTCACCCCTCCACTTT.

This sequence joins TRBV7-8 and TRBJ1-1; D might be TRBD1 (6 bases). The ends were cut back, 3 bases at V and 2 bases at J, with 10 bases in the middle. Germline V gene sequence: CDR1 SGHVS, CDR2 FQNEAQ. This CDR3 region has 14 residues. CDR3 sequence (DNA): TGTGCCAGCAGCTTCGGGACATATAACACTGAAGCTTTCTTT. It codes for CASSFGTYNTEAFF.

This clone appeared a few times. The chain has TRBV29-1 and TRBJ2-5, with 10 bases aligning to TRBD1. With 3 bases clipped from V and 6 bases from J, the junction kept 1 base outside the gene matches. This CDR3 is built from 12 residues. Germline CDR1 and CDR2: SQVTM and ANQGSEA. The CDR3 protein is CSVEGQGQTQYF. The CDR3 nucleotides read TGCAGCGTTGAGGGACAGGGGCAGACCCAGTACTTC.

The chain is built from TRBV4-1 and TRBJ1-1, with a weak D call TRBD1 (5 bases). The CDR3 is 13 residues long. Germline CDR1 reads MGHRA; CDR2 reads YSYEKL. The V gene lost 1 base and the J gene lost 11 bases, with 14 bases spanning the gap. The CDR3 DNA reads as TGCGCCAGCAGCCAAGTAGGGGCGTTTGATGCTTTCTTT. Amino acid sequence: CASSQVGAFDAFF.

The chain links TRBV11-3 to TRBJ2-2; D ambiguous. The CDR3 extends over 17 amino acids. The germline V and J ends were trimmed by 3 bases and 4 bases, with 18 bases remaining between them. The germline CDR1 and CDR2 sequences are SGHNT and YENEEA. The CDR3 sequence: CASSFPTAPSPTGELFF. In DNA form, the CDR3 reads TGTGCCAGCAGCTTCCCAACTGCCCCCTCCCCCACCGGGGAGCTGTTTTTT.

The chain combines TRBV9 with TRBJ2-7; tentative D call: TRBD1 (6 bases). The CDR3 extends over 14 amino acids. Germline V gene lookup returns CDR1 SGDLS and CDR2 YYNGEE. V was trimmed by 3 bases and J by 2 bases, leaving 12 bases between them. The CDR3 nucleotides are TGTGCCAGCAGCGCTACAGGGTTGCCCTACGAGCAGTACTTC. This translates into CASSATGLPYEQYF. Variable domain in full (rest from reference TRBV9 and TRBJ2-7): DSGVTQTPKHLITATGQRVTLRCSPRSGDLSVYWYQQSLDQGLQFLIQYYNGEERAKGNILERFSAQQFPDLHSELNLSSLELGDSALYFCASSATGLPYEQYFGPGTRLTVT.

The chain links TRBV28 to TRBJ2-7, with D unresolved. Germline values: CDR1 MDHEN, CDR2 SYDVKM. Between the trimmed V and J ends, which lost 5 bases and 3 bases, there was a span of 14 bases. The CDR3 runs 14 residues. The CDR3 loop reads CASSRLLGSYEQYF. The CDR3 DNA reads TGTGCCAGCAGTCGTCTTCTAGGTAGCTACGAGCAGTACTTC.